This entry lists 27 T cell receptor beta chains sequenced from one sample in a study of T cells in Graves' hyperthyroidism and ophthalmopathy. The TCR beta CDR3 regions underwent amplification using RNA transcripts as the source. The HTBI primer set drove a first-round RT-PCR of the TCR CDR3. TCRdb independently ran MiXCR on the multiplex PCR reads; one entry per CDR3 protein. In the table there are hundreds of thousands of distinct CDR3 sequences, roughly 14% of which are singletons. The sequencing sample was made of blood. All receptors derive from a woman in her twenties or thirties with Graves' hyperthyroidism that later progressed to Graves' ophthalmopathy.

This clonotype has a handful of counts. Here the CDR3 reads CASSPPTGYSDGYTF. The DNA of the CDR3 is TGTGCCAGCTCACCACCGACAGGATATTCGGATGGCTACACCTTC. The V and J genes are TRBV18 and TRBJ1-2; tentatively, D is TRBD1 (6 bases). CDR3 length: 15 amino acids. Germline V gives CDR1 KGHSH, CDR2 LQKENI. V lost 0 bases, J lost 6 bases, and 14 bases lay in between.

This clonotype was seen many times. DNA of the CDR3: TGCGCCAGCAGTTGGTTCAGGGACAACGAGCAGTACTTC. Protein: CASSWFRDNEQYF. The rearrangement links TRBV5-1 to TRBJ2-7; weak D call: TRBD1 (6 bases). The CDR3 is 13 amino acids. Germline V lookup: CDR1 SGHRS, CDR2 YFSETQ. The V end was cut by 5 bases, the J end by 5 bases, with 14 bases between.

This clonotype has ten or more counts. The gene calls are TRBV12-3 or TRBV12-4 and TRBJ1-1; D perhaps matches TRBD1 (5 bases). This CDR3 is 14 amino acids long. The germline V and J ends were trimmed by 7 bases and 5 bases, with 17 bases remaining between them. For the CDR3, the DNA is TGTGCCAGCACCCGGCGGGGTCGGGGGACTGAAGCTTTCTTT. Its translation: CASTRRGRGTEAFF.

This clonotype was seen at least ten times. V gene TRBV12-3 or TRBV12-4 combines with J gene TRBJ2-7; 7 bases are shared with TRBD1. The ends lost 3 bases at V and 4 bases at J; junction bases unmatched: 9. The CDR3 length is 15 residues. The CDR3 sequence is CASSFEEGAPYEQYF. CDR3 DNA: TGTGCCAGCAGTTTTGAAGAGGGGGCCCCATACGAGCAGTACTTC.

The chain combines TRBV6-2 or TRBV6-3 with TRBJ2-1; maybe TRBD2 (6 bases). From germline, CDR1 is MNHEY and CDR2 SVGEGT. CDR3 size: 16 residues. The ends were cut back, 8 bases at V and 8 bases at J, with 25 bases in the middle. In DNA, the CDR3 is TGTGCCAGCCACCAAAGAGGACCGACCTCGGGGGATGAGCAGTTCTTC. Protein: CASHQRGPTSGDEQFF.

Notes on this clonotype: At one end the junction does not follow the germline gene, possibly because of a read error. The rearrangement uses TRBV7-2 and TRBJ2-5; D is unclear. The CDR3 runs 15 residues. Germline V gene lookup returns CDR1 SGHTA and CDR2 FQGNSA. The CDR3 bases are TGTGCCAGCAGCTCGCCCACAGATAACCAAGAGGCCCAGTACTTC. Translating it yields CASSSPTDNQEAQYF.

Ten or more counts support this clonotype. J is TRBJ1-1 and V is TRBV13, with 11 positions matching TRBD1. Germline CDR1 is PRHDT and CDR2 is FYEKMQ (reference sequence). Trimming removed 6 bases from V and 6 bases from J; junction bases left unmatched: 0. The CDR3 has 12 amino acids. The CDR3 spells CASRGQGAEAFF. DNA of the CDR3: TGTGCCAGCAGGGGACAGGGGGCTGAAGCTTTCTTT.

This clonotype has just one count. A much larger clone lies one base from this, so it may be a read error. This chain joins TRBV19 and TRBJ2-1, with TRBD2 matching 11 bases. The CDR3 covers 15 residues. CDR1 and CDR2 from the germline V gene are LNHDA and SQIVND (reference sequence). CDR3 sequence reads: CASSRSGRAYNEQLF. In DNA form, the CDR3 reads TGTGCCAGTAGTCGTAGCGGGAGGGCCTACAATGAGCAGCTCTTC.

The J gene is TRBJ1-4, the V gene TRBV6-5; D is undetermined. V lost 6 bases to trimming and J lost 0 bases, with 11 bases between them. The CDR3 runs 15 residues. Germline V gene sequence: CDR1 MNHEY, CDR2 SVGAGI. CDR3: CASRYHGATNEKLFF. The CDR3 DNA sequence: TGTGCCAGCAGATATCACGGAGCAACTAATGAAAAACTGTTTTTT.

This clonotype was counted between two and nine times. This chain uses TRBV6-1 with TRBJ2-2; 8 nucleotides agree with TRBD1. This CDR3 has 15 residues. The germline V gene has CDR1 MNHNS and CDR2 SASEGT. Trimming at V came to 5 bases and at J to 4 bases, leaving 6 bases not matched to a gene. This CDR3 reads CASSTRTGSTGELFF. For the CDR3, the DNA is TGTGCCAGCAGTACCAGGACAGGGAGCACCGGGGAGCTGTTTTTT.

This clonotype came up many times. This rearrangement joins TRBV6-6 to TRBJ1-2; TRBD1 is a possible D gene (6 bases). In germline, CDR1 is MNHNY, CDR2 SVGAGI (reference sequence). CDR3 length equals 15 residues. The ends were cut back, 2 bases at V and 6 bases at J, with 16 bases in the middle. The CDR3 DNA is TGTGCCAGCAGTTACGCCGCGAACAGGGCTGATGGCTACACCTTC. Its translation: CASSYAANRADGYTF.

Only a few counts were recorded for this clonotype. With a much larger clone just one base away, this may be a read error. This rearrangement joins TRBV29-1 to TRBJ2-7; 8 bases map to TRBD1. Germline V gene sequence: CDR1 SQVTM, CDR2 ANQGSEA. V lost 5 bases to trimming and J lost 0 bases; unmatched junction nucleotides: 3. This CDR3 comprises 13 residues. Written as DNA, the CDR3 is TGCAGCGTTAAAGGGACAGGCTCCTACGAGCAGTACTTC. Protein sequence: CSVKGTGSYEQYF.

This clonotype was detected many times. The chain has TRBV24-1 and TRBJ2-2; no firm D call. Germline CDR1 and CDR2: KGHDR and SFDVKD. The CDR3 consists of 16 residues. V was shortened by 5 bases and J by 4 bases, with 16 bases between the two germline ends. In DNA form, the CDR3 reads TGTGCCACCAGTGTCTCCGCTCCTTGGGGCACCGGGGAGCTGTTTTTT. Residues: CATSVSAPWGTGELFF.

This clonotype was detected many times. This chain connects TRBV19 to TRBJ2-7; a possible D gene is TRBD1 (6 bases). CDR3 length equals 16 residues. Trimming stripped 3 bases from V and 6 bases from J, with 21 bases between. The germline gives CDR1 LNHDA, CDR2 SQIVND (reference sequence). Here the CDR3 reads CASSIETTGIEGEQYF. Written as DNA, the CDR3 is TGTGCCAGTAGTATTGAAACAACAGGGATAGAGGGCGAGCAGTACTTC.

Here the CDR3 reads CASSLLAVGGSSYNEQFF. In nucleotides, the CDR3 is TGTGCCAGCAGCCTACTAGCAGTCGGCGGGAGCTCCTACAATGAGCAGTTCTTC. The chain combines TRBV7-2 with TRBJ2-1; TRBD2 matches 7 bases. The CDR3 runs to 18 residues. The J segment lost 0 bases and the V segment lost 5 bases, leaving 13 bases of the junction unmatched. Per germline, CDR1 SGHTA and CDR2 FQGNSA.

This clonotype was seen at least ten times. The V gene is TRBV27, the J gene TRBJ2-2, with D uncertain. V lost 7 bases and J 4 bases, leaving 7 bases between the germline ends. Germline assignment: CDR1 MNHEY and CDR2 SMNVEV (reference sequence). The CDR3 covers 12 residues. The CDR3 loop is CASTGSTGELFF. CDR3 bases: TGTGCCAGCACCGGGTCCACCGGGGAGCTGTTTTTT.

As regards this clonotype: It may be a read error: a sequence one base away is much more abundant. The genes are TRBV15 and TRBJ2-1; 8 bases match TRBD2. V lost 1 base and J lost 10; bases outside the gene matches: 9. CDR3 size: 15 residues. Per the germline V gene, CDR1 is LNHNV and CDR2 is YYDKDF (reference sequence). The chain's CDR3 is CATSRVRSGNDEQFF. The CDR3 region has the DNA TGTGCCACCAGCAGAGTCCGTAGCGGGAACGACGAGCAGTTCTTC.

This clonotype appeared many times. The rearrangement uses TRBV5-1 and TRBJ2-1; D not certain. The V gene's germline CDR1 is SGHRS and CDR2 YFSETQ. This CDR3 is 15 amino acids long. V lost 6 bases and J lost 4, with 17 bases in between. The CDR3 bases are TGCGCCAGCAAGGCGGTTGAAAGGGTATACAATGAGCAGTTCTTC. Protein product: CASKAVERVYNEQFF.

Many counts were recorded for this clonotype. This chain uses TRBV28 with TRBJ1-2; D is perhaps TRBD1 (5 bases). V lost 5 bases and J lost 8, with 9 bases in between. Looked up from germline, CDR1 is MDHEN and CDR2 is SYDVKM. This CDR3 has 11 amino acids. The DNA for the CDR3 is TGTGCCAGCAGTCCCCCAGGGGGCTACACCTTC. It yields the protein CASSPPGGYTF.

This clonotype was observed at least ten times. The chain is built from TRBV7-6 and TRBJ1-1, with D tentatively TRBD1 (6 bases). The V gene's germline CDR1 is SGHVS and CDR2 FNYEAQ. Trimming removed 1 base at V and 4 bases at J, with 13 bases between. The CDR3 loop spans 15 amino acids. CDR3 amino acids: CASSLVAGGSTEAFF. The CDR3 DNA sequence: TGTGCCAGCAGCTTAGTTGCGGGGGGCTCCACTGAAGCTTTCTTT.

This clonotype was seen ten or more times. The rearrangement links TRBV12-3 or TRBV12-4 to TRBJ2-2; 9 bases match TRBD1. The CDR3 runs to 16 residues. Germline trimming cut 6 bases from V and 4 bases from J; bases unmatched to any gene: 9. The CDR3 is CASRDDRGWFTGELFF. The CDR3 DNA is TGTGCCAGCAGAGACGACAGGGGGTGGTTCACCGGGGAGCTGTTTTTT.

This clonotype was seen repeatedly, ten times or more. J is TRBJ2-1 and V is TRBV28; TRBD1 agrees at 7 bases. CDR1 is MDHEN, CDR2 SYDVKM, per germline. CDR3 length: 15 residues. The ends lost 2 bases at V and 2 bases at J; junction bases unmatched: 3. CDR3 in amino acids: CASSLDQGAYNEQFF. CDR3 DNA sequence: TGTGCCAGCAGTTTAGACCAGGGGGCCTACAATGAGCAGTTCTTC.

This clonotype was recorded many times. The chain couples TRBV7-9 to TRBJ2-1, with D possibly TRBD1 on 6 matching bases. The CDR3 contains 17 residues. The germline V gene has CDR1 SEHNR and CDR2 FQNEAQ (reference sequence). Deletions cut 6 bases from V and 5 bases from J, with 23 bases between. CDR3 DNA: TGTGCCAGCAGGCAACGAAGACAGGATGAGGACAACAATGAGCAGTTCTTC. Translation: CASRQRRQDEDNNEQFF. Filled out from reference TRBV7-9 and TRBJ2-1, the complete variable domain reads DTGVSQNPRHKITKRGQNVTFRCDPISEHNRLYWYRQTLGQGPEFLTYFQNEAQLEKSRLLSDRFSAERPKGSFSTLEIQRTEQGDSAMYLCASRQRRQDEDNNEQFFGPGTRLTVL.

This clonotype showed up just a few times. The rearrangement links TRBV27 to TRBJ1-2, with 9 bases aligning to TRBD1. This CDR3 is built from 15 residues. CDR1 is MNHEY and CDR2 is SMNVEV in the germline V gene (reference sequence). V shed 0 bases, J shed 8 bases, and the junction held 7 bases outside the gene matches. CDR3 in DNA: TGTGCCAGCAGTTTATCGGCGGGACAGGGAAAAGGCTACACCTTC. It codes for CASSLSAGQGKGYTF.

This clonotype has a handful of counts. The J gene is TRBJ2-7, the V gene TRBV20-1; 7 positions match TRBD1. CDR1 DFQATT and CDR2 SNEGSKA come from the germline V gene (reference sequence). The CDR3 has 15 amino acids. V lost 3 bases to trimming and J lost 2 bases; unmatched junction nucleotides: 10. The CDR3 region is CSARVTGAHPYEQYF. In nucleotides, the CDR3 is TGCAGTGCTAGGGTAACAGGGGCACACCCCTACGAGCAGTACTTC.

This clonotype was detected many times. The chain's CDR3 is CAWSVGGHEKLFF. As DNA, the CDR3 is TGTGCCTGGAGTGTAGGGGGCCATGAAAAACTGTTTTTT. The chain joins TRBV30 to TRBJ1-4, with 7 bases that match TRBD1. Unmatched junction bases numbered 1, after V lost 0 bases and J lost 6 bases. Germline V gene sequence: CDR1 GTSNPN, CDR2 SVGIG (reference sequence). This CDR3 contains 13 residues.

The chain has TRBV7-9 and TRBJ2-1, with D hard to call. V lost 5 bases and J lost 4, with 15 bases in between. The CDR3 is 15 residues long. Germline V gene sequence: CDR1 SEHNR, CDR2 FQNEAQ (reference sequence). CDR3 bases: TGTGCCAGCAGCATTCAAAGGAACGGATACAATGAGCAGTTCTTC. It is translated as CASSIQRNGYNEQFF.